Listed below are T cell receptor beta chains from one sample, sequenced in a study of OX40 agonist ivuxolimab in advanced cancers. The method was immunoSEQ multiplex PCR; TCRdb's version includes in-frame clones alone and lacks a portion of them. The top ten clones hold roughly 0.6% of a sample with around 80,000 clones, roughly 92% of them seen once. The material was CD4+ or CD8+ T cells sorted from blood, obtained in a trial of the OX40 agonist ivuxolimab. The receptor source for this set is an adult with an advanced solid tumor such as melanoma, head and neck, liver or kidney cancer. The CDR3 runs from the conserved cysteine through the conserved F or W. A D gene is named only where the DNA matches it firmly. Size tells how often a clone was seen (once, few, many) or the class of an expanded clone, and some rows leave it out.

d_gene	v_gene	abundance	j_gene	CDR3nt	CDR3aa
TRBD1	TRBV27	-	TRBJ1-1	TGTGCCAGCAGTTCGAGGGGGCGGGACACTGAAGCTTTCTTT	CASSSRGRDTEAFF
-	TRBV5-1	-	TRBJ2-7	TGCGCCAGCAGCTTGGACGGCTACGAGCAGTACTTC	CASSLDGYEQYF
-	TRBV19	-	TRBJ2-1	TGTGCCAGTAGTATAGGGGACAACTACAATGAGCAGTTCTTC	CASSIGDNYNEQFF
TRBD1	TRBV9	-	TRBJ2-2	TGTGCCAGCAGCCCACACAGGGGGGGGGAGCTGTTTTTT	CASSPHRGGELFF
-	TRBV20-1	-	TRBJ1-4	TGCAGTGCTAGGGGGGCCGGAAAACTGTTTTTT	CSARGAGKLFF
TRBD2	TRBV30	-	TRBJ2-2	TGTGCCTGGATGGGAGGGGTAGGGGAGCTGTTTTTT	CAWMGGVGELFF
-	TRBV12-1	-	TRBJ2-7	TGTGCCAGCAGCGACACCAAGACTAGCGGGAGGGCCACCGCGGGCGAGCAGTACTTC	CASSDTKTSGRATAGEQYF
-	TRBV5-5	-	TRBJ2-7	TGTGCCAGCAGCTTGAGGGACACTGCCACCTACGAGCAGTACTTC	CASSLRDTATYEQYF
TRBD1	TRBV18	-	TRBJ1-1	TGTGCCAGCTCACCAACCCAGGGGGCGCGGACTGAAGCTTTCTTT	CASSPTQGARTEAFF
-	TRBV5-1	few	TRBJ2-1	TGCGCCAGCAGCTTCAGCGGAAGCTCCTACAATGAGCAGTTCTTC	CASSFSGSSYNEQFF
-	TRBV5-1	-	TRBJ2-7	TGCGCCAGCAGCTTGGGTAGCGTTACCTACGAGCAGTACTTC	CASSLGSVTYEQYF
-	TRBV5-5	-	TRBJ1-2	TGTGCCAGCACCCTAGGCCCGACAGTTAACTATGGCTACACCTTC	CASTLGPTVNYGYTF
-	TRBV6-1	-	TRBJ1-4	TGTGCCAGTAGGGTGGCCCGACTAGAGAATGAAAAACTGTTTTTT	CASRVARLENEKLFF
-	TRBV6-5	-	TRBJ1-6	TGTGCCAGCAGTTACACAAGGACAACGGGATCACCCCTCCACTTT	CASSYTRTTGSPLHF
-	TRBV6-1	-	TRBJ1-1	TGTGCCAGCAAAGTGAACACTGAAGCTTTCTTT	CASKVNTEAFF
-	TRBV9	-	TRBJ2-5	TGTGCCAGCAGCGTAGGGGGCAGGGGCCCAAGGGAGACCCAGTACTTC	CASSVGGRGPRETQYF
-	TRBV6-1	-	TRBJ2-7	TGTGCCAGCAGTAACCCAGGTCTCGGGATGGAGCAGTACTTC	CASSNPGLGMEQYF
TRBD2	TRBV6-6	-	TRBJ2-5	TGTGCCAGCAGTTACAAGCGGGAGGGACGAGAGACCCAGTACTTC	CASSYKREGRETQYF
TRBD1	TRBV18	-	TRBJ1-5	TGTGCCAGCTCACCGAGACAGGGGCTCAATCAGCCCCAGCATTTT	CASSPRQGLNQPQHF
-	TRBV7-3	-	TRBJ2-1	TGTGCCAGCAGCTTATTTCCAGGGAACTACAATGAGCAGTTCTTC	CASSLFPGNYNEQFF
TRBD1	TRBV10-1	-	TRBJ2-2	TGCGCCAGCAGTGAGGGACAGGGGTCGGGCACCGGGGAGCTGTTTTTT	CASSEGQGSGTGELFF
TRBD2	TRBV11-2	few	TRBJ2-5	TGTGCCAGCAGCCGAGAGCGGGAGATGCGGGAGACCCAGTACTTC	CASSREREMRETQYF
-	TRBV5-4	-	TRBJ1-2	TGTGCCAGCAGCTTGACGGGGCCCATCTATGGCTACACCTTC	CASSLTGPIYGYTF
TRBD2	TRBV19	-	TRBJ2-5	TGTGCCAGTAGTACTAGCGGGAGAAGAGAGACCCAGTACTTC	CASSTSGRRETQYF